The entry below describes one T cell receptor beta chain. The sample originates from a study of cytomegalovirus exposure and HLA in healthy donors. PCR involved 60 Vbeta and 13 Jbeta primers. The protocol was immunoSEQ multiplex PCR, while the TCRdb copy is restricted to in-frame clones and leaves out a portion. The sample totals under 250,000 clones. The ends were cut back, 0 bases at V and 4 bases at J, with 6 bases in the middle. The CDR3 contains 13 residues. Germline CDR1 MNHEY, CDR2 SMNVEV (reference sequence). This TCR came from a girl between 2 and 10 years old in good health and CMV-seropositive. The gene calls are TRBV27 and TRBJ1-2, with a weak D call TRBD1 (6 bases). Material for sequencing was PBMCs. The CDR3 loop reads CASSLSGGYGYTF. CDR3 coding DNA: TGTGCCAGCAGTTTATCAGGGGGCTATGGCTACACCTTC.